What follows is one T cell receptor beta chain and its context. Its antigen is currently unknown. The data are from a study of T cell repertoires in cytomegalovirus infection. Study as a whole: The authors relied on CMV epitopes, both recently identified HLA-C-restricted and well-studied HLA-B-restricted. Public TCR beta signatures indicated both CMV infection and matching HLA type.

This CDR3 comprises 16 residues. Losses at the gene ends were 5 bases for V and 2 bases for J; bases not matched to a gene: 7. Germline CDR1 is SEHNR and CDR2 is FQNEAQ (reference sequence). Overall study results and limits: CMV carriers with the relevant HLA were identified by cumulative public TCR beta family frequency. There were HLA-C-restricted CMV-specific TCR beta clonotypes dominating the ex vivo response.

MiXCR, applied by TCRdb to the reads, yields one record per CDR3 protein. The sample lists over 120,000 distinct CDR3 sequences; more than 30% were seen once. Sequencing used CD8+ T cells from cultured PBMCs, obtained from culture after CMV antigen stimulation. The rearrangement joins TRBV7-9 to TRBJ2-2; 8 bases match TRBD1. The sequence was collected from a human donor in good health (CMV status not recorded). Some clones in this sample may be carry-over from other donors' samples. The CDR3 loop reads CASSTTQGANTGELFF. CDR3 nucleotide sequence: TGTGCCAGCAGCACGACCCAGGGGGCCAACACCGGGGAGCTGTTTTTT.